What follows is one T cell receptor beta chain and its context. Data came from immunoSEQ multiplex PCR; TCRdb stores just in-frame clones and leaves some out. The sample includes tens of thousands of clones, approximately 94% of them seen just once. V lost 1 base and J 15 bases, leaving 11 bases between the germline ends. The germline gives CDR1 SGHTS, CDR2 YDEGEE. CDR3 size: 11 residues. The sample originates from a study of T cell changes during pregnancy in multiple sclerosis. The sequence was collected from a female donor with multiple sclerosis, enrolled in a pregnancy study. Sequences were derived from CD4+ T cells from peripheral blood mononuclear cells, sampled in the third trimester of pregnancy. The rearrangement uses TRBV5-8 and TRBJ2-1; D is undetermined. As DNA, the CDR3 is TGTGCCAGCAGCTTGTCCCCGAGGTTGTTCTTC. Amino acids: CASSLSPRLFF.